The 16 T cell receptor beta chains reported below all come from one sample, sequenced in a study of T-cell reconstitution after alpha-beta-depleted transplantation in children. Using unique molecular identifiers, the investigators prepared the TCRbeta library. MiXCR, applied by TCRdb to the PCR reads, yields one record per CDR3 protein. The sample consists of 90,000 to 100,000 distinct CDR3 sequences, about a quarter of them appearing once. The sequencing here drew on PBMCs, taken before TCRalphabeta/CD19-depleted stem cell transplant. The receptor set was obtained from a boy between 2 and 10 years old with acute lymphoblastic leukemia, due to receive a stem cell transplant.

In its sample, this clonotype was seen a few times. This chain links TRBV10-3 with TRBJ2-7, with unresolved D. Trimming removed 2 bases from V and 2 bases from J, with 7 bases in between. Germline lookup yields CDR1 ENHRY and CDR2 SYGVKD. CDR3 length equals 13 residues. The CDR3 here is CAISEPNTYEQYF. For the CDR3, the DNA is TGTGCCATCAGTGAGCCTAACACCTACGAGCAGTACTTC.

The gene calls are TRBV5-1 and TRBJ2-1; possible D gene TRBD2, 5 bases. CDR3 size: 11 residues. Trimming pared 0 bases from V and 10 bases from J, leaving 5 bases between. CDR1 is SGHRS, CDR2 YFSETQ, per germline. This CDR3 is CASSLGREQFF. In nucleotides, the CDR3 is TGCGCCAGCAGCTTGGGGAGGGAGCAGTTCTTC.

This clonotype was seen only a few times. CDR3 sequence: CASSPPRSGRWSNEQFF. CDR3 DNA sequence: TGTGCCAGCAGTCCCCCTCGGAGCGGGAGATGGTCCAATGAGCAGTTCTTC. V is TRBV28 and J is TRBJ2-1, with TRBD2 identical over 8 bases. With V trimmed by 5 bases and J by 6 bases, 15 bases remained unmatched. The germline V gene encodes CDR1 MDHEN and CDR2 SYDVKM. This CDR3 is built from 17 residues.

The chain employs TRBV12-3 or TRBV12-4 and TRBJ2-7, with a possible D match to TRBD1 (7 bases). The CDR3 has 17 residues. Trimming cost V 0 bases and J 4 bases, with 19 bases left between them. In DNA, the CDR3 is TGTGCCAGCAGTTTAGCACAGGGGACCACCGGGGGTTACGAGCAGTACTTC. Amino acids: CASSLAQGTTGGYEQYF.

The CDR3 DNA follows: TGTGCCAGCAGCCAAGGTCAGGGTTCTGAAGCTTTCTTT. Protein product: CASSQGQGSEAFF. The gene calls are TRBV3-1 and TRBJ1-1; perhaps TRBD1 as D (5 bases). CDR1 and CDR2 (germline): LGHDT, YNNKEL (reference sequence). V was trimmed by 1 base and J by 6 bases, leaving 9 bases between them. The CDR3 has 13 amino acids.

This clonotype was seen a handful of times. This chain uses TRBV2 with TRBJ2-1; no reliable D call. The CDR3 extends over 14 amino acids. Germline V lookup: CDR1 SNHLY, CDR2 FYNNEI. The V and J ends lost 3 bases and 6 bases respectively, with 12 bases between them. The CDR3 DNA follows: TGTGCCAGCAGTGACGGTTGGGCTAGCAATGAGCAGTTCTTC. Translating it yields CASSDGWASNEQFF. Combining the CDR3 with reference TRBV2 and TRBJ2-1 gives the whole variable domain EPEVTQTPSHQVTQMGQEVILRCVPISNHLYFYWYRQILGQKVEFLVSFYNNEISEKSEIFDDQFSVERPDGSNFTLKIRSTKLEDSAMYFCASSDGWASNEQFFGPGTRLTVL.

This clonotype was seen many times. The V and J genes are TRBV11-2 and TRBJ2-1; 8 nucleotides line up with TRBD1. CDR3 length equals 13 residues. Germline V gene sequence: CDR1 SGHAT, CDR2 FQNNGV. After removal of 1 base from V and 8 bases from J, the junction contained 1 base not matched to a gene. CDR3: CASSLGQGYEQFF. The CDR3 coding sequence is TGTGCCAGCAGCTTAGGACAGGGGTATGAGCAGTTCTTC.

This clonotype has more than one count but fewer than ten. This chain joins TRBV6-2 or TRBV6-3 and TRBJ2-7, with 8 nucleotides matching TRBD2. Trimming at V came to 4 bases and at J to 3 bases, leaving 8 bases not matched to a gene. Germline V CDR1 and CDR2: MNHEY, SVGEGT. CDR3 size: 15 residues. In DNA, the CDR3 is TGTGCCAGCAGTTCGCTTCTAGCGGGTGGCTACGAGCAGTACTTC. Residues: CASSSLLAGGYEQYF.

The chain employs TRBV11-3 and TRBJ2-3; perhaps D is TRBD1 or TRBD2 (5 bases each). The length of the CDR3 is 15 residues. Trimming pared 3 bases from V and 2 bases from J, leaving 12 bases between. Germline values: CDR1 SGHNT, CDR2 YENEEA. This chain's CDR3 is CASSLGDENTDTQYF. As DNA, the CDR3 is TGTGCCAGCAGCTTGGGGGACGAGAACACAGATACGCAGTATTTT.

This rearrangement joins TRBV5-1 to TRBJ1-6, with D possibly TRBD1 on 5 matching bases. This CDR3 has 12 amino acids. V lost 0 bases, J lost 10 bases, and 5 bases lay in between. In germline, CDR1 is SGHRS, CDR2 YFSETQ. The CDR3 nucleotides are TGCGCCAGCAGCTTGGAGGGGTCACCCCTCCACTTT. Translated: CASSLEGSPLHF.

The rearrangement joins TRBV12-3 or TRBV12-4 to TRBJ2-4, with 9 positions matching TRBD1. The CDR3 length is 12 residues. The junction had 6 bases not matched to a gene; V was cut back by 5 bases and J by 13 bases. CDR3 nucleotides: TGTGCCAGCAGTCTGACCGGGACAGGGCAGTACTTC. Translation gives CASSLTGTGQYF.

This clonotype showed up just a few times. The chain couples TRBV20-1 to TRBJ2-1, with 10 bases that match TRBD2. Germline V CDR1 and CDR2: DFQATT, SNEGSKA (reference sequence). The CDR3 runs to 16 residues. The junction had 9 bases not matched to a gene; V was cut back by 0 bases and J by 7 bases. CDR3 protein: CSARDPLAGERNEQFF. CDR3 bases: TGCAGTGCTAGAGATCCCCTAGCGGGGGAAAGAAATGAGCAGTTCTTC.

The chain employs TRBV5-1 and TRBJ2-3, with 9 bases lining up with TRBD2. With 4 bases clipped from V and 3 bases from J, the junction kept 9 bases outside the gene matches. CDR1 is SGHRS, CDR2 YFSETQ, per germline. This CDR3 is 16 amino acids long. CDR3 in DNA: TGCGCCAGCAGCCGAGTAGCGGGAGCCATGACAGATACGCAGTATTTT. Amino acids: CASSRVAGAMTDTQYF.

CDR3 loop: CASSYSAEGPLGGELFF. The CDR3 nucleotides are TGTGCCAGCAGTTACTCGGCGGAGGGGCCTTTGGGCGGGGAGCTGTTTTTT. The chain carries TRBV6-5 and TRBJ2-2, with a tentative D call TRBD2 (6 bases). Germline V gives CDR1 MNHEY, CDR2 SVGAGI. The CDR3 loop spans 17 amino acids. V was clipped by 0 bases and J by 7 bases, with 18 bases between them.

This rearrangement joins TRBV3-1 to TRBJ1-2, with 10 bases lining up with TRBD1. This CDR3 spans 14 amino acids. The ends lost 5 bases at V and 7 bases at J; junction bases unmatched: 7. Looked up from germline, CDR1 is LGHDT and CDR2 is YNNKEL (reference sequence). The CDR3 bases are TGTGCCAGCAGCTGGCGGGACAGGGGTAGTGGCTACACCTTC. Its protein product is CASSWRDRGSGYTF.

This clonotype has more than one count but fewer than ten. The chain joins TRBV15 to TRBJ2-2, with D unresolved. Deletions cut 4 bases from V and 3 bases from J, with 12 bases between. CDR3 size: 15 residues. Germline V gives CDR1 LNHNV, CDR2 YYDKDF (reference sequence). CDR3 bases: TGTGCCACCAGCACCCCAATGGGGTACACCGGGGAGCTGTTTTTT. This sequence encodes CATSTPMGYTGELFF.